This TCR beta chain was documented in a study of T-cell memory formation after mild COVID-19. Trimming removed 7 bases from V and 0 bases from J, with 17 bases in between. The CDR3 is made up of 16 amino acids. Germline V CDR1 and CDR2: SGHAT, FQNNGV. As concerns this clonotype: Its antigen remains unknown.

General study results and limits: The authors did not confirm SARS-CoV-2 specificity of second-wave clones peaking day 37. Chiefly within CM and EM were the contracting CD4+ clones; CD8+ ones were within EMRA. Clones shrinking between day 15 and 85 showed a balanced CD4/CD8 split, and those that grew later tilted toward CD4+. Some clones that responded turned up in pre-infection memory, which suggests that cross-reactive memory joined in.

TCRdb fed the 5' RACE reads into MiXCR, producing one record per CDR3 protein. The table has some 440,000 distinct CDR3 sequences, about 23% seen once. The receptor was isolated from an adult woman who had mild COVID-19 (a few samples of this study predate the infection). Cell type and time point are not known. This sequence joins TRBV11-2 and TRBJ2-3; D uncertain. The specimen was PBMCs or a T cell subset sorted from them (not recorded which). CDR3 nucleotide sequence: TGTGCCAGCATCCCAATTCGAGGATTTAGCACAGATACGCAGTATTTT. Its translation: CASIPIRGFSTDTQYF.